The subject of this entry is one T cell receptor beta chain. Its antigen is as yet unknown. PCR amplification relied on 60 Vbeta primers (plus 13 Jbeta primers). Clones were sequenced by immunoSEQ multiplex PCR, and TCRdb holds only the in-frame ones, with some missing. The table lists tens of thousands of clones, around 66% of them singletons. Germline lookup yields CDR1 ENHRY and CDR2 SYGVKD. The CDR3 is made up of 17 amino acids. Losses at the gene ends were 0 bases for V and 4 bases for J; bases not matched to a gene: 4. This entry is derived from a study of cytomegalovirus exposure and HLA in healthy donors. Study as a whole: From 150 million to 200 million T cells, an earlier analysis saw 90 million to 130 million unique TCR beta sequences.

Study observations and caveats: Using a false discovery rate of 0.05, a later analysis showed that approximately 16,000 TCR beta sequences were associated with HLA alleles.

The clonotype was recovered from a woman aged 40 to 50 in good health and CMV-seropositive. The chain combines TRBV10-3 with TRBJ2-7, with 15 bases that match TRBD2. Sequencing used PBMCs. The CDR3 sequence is CAISESKGLAGGYEQYF. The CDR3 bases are TGTGCCATCAGTGAGTCGAAGGGACTAGCGGGAGGTTACGAGCAGTACTTC.